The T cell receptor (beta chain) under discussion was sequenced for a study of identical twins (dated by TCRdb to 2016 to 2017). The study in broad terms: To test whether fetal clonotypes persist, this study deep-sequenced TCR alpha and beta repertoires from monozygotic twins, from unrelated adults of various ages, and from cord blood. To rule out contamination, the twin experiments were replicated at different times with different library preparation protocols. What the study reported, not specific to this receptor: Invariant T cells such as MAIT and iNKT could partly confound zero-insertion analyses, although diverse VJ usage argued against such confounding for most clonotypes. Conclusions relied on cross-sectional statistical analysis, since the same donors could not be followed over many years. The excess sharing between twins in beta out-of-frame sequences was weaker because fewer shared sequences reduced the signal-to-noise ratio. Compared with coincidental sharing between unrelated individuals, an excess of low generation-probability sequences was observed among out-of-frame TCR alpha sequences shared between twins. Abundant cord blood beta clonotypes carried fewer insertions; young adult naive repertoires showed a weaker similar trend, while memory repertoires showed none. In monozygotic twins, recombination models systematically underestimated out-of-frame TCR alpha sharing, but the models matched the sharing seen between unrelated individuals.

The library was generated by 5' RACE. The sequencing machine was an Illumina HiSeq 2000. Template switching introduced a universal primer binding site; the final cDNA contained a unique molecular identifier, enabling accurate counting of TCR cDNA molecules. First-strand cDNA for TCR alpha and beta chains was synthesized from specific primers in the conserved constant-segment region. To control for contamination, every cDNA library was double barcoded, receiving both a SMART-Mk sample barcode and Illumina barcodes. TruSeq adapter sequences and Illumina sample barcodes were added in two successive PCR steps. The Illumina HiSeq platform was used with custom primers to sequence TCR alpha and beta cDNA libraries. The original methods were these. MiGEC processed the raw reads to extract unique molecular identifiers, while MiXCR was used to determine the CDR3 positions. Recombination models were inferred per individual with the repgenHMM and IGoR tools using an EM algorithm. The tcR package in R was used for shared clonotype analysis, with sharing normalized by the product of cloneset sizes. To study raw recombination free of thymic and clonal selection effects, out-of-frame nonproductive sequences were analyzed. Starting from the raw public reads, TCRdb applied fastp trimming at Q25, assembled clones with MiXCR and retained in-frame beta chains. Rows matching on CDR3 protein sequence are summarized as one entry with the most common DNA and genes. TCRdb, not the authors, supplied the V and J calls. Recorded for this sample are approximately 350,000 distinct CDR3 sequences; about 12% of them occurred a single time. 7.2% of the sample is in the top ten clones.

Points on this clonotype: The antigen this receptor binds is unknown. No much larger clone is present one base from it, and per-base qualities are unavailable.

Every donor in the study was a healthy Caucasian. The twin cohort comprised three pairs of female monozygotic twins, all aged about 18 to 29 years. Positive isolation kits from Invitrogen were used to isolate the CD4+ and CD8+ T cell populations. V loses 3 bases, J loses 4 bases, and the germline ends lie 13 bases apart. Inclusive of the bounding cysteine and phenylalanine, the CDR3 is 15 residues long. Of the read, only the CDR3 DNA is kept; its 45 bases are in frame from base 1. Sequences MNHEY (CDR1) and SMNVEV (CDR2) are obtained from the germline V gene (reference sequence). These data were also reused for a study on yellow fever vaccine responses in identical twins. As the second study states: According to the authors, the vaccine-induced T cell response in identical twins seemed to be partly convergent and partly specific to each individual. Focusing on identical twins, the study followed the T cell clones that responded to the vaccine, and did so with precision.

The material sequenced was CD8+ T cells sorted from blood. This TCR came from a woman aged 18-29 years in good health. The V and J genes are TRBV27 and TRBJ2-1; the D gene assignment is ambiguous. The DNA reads TGTGCCAGCAGTTTCTCGGGTCTCCCTTACAATGAGCAGTTCTTC. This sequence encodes CASSFSGLPYNEQFF.